The clone carrying this TCR beta chain was seen at least ten times. Its target is not known. The CDR3 contains 13 residues. Germline lookup yields CDR1 SGDLS and CDR2 YYNGEE. The V gene lost 3 bases and the J gene lost 2 bases, with 9 bases spanning the gap. This record belongs to a study of molecular identifiers for immune sequencing clone quantification. Overall study context: In replicates, RNA from around 20,000 or 100,000 naive CD8 cells was divided five ways and four parts were sequenced. Findings of the study overall: Naive cells had under 1% of molecules in clones above 20 RNA copies, effectors over 99%.

Libraries of bulk TCR were made by previously described methods (with listed TCR primers). TCRdb re-derived calls from the PCR reads in MiXCR, one entry per CDR3 protein. This table has 50,000 to 65,000 distinct CDR3 sequences, almost 25% appearing once. This clonotype was obtained from a human donor in good health. Some libraries in this study had Jurkat cell RNA spiked in. The chain uses TRBV9 and TRBJ2-7; maybe TRBD1 (6 bases). The sample comprised naive CD8+ T cells from blood, with Jurkat cell RNA spiked in. This sample's subset: FACS-sorted CD8+CD4-CCR7+CD45RA+ naive T cells. DNA for the CDR3: TGTGCCAGCAGCGGGGGGACAACCTACGAGCAGTACTTC. Residues: CASSGGTTYEQYF.